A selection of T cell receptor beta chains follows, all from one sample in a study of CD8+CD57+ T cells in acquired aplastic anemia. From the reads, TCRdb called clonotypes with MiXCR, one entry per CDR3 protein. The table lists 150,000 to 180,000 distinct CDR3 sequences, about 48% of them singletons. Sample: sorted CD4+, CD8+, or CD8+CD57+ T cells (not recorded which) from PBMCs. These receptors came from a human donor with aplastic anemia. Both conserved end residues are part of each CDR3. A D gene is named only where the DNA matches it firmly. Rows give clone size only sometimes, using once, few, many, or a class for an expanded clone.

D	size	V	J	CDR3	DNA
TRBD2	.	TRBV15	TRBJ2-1	CATSRVAGAYNEQFF	TGTGCCACCAGCAGAGTAGCGGGGGCCTACAATGAGCAGTTCTTC
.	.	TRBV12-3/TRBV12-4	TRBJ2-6	CASSQGTGRVLTF	TGTGCCAGCAGCCAGGGGACCGGTCGCGTCCTGACTTTC
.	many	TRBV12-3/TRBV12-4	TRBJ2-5	CASSFVGQETQYF	TGTGCCAGCAGTTTCGTGGGGCAAGAGACCCAGTACTTC
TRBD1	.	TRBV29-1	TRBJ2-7	CSVTGQGYEQYF	TGCAGCGTCACGGGACAGGGCTACGAGCAGTACTTC
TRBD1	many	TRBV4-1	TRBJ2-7	CASSQIQGYEQYF	TGCGCCAGCAGCCAGATACAGGGGTACGAGCAGTACTTC
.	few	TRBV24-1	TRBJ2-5	CATSPRGRETQYF	TGTGCCACCAGCCCGCGGGGGCGAGAGACCCAGTACTTC
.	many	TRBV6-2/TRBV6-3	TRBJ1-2	CASSPQPDRPGGYTF	TGTGCCAGCAGCCCTCAACCCGACAGGCCTGGGGGCTACACCTTC
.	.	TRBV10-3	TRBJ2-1	CAISELTYNEQFF	TGTGCCATCAGTGAGCTTACCTACAATGAGCAGTTCTTC
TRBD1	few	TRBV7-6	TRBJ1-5	CASSRDREGQPQHF	TGTGCCAGCAGCCGGGACAGGGAGGGTCAGCCCCAGCATTTT
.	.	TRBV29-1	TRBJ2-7	CSVEGRFDEQYF	TGCAGCGTTGAAGGTCGTTTCGACGAGCAGTACTTC
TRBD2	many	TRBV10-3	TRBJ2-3	CAISESVAVAGELPSTDTQYF	TGTGCCATCAGTGAGTCGGTAGCGGTAGCGGGGGAGCTTCCCAGCACAGATACGCAGTATTTT